These T cell receptor beta chains were read from a single sample in a study of T-cell memory formation after mild COVID-19. A single record per CDR3 protein comes from TCRdb applying MiXCR to the 5' RACE reads. The sample yields approximately 180,000 distinct CDR3 sequences, 16% seen once. The sample consisted of PBMCs or a T cell subset sorted from them (not recorded which). The receptors stem from an adult woman who had mild COVID-19 (a few samples of this study predate the infection). Cell type and time point are not known. CDR3s include the opening cysteine and the closing phenylalanine or tryptophan. The order of the fields is D gene, J gene, V gene, clone size, CDR3 protein, CDR3 DNA. A D gene is named only where the DNA matches it firmly. Clone sizes are given selectively: once, few, many, or a class where the clone is expanded.

>-|TRBJ1-4|TRBV11-2|-
CASSLRLLLGEATNEKLFF
TGTGCCAGCAGCCTCCGACTCCTCCTCGGGGAAGCAACTAATGAAAAACTGTTTTTT
>TRBD2|TRBJ2-3|TRBV3-1|-
CASSQPGLASTQYF
TGTGCCAGCAGCCAACCGGGACTAGCAAGTACGCAGTATTTT
>-|TRBJ1-1|TRBV25-1|-
CASGGGSEAFF
TGTGCCAGCGGGGGAGGGTCTGAAGCTTTCTTT
>-|TRBJ1-1|TRBV7-2|-
CASSSDPRSTEAFF
TGTGCCAGCAGCTCAGACCCTCGGAGCACTGAAGCTTTCTTT
>-|TRBJ1-1|TRBV10-2|-
CASRDEGLSTEAFF
TGCGCCAGCAGGGACGAGGGGTTGAGCACTGAAGCTTTCTTT
>TRBD1|TRBJ2-3|TRBV7-2|-
CASSPTGGAPADTQYF
TGTGCCAGCAGTCCAACAGGGGGCGCTCCCGCAGATACGCAGTATTTT
>-|TRBJ2-7|TRBV6-5|few
CASSYGGLSFYEQYF
TGTGCCAGCAGTTACGGGGGGTTGAGCTTCTACGAGCAGTACTTC
>TRBD1|TRBJ1-6|TRBV7-9|many
CASSSLGQGNSPLHF
TGTGCCAGCAGCTCATTAGGACAGGGAAATTCACCCCTCCACTTT
>-|TRBJ2-5|TRBV20-1|few
CSARVVGQETQYF
TGCAGTGCTAGAGTGGTGGGTCAAGAGACCCAGTACTTC
>TRBD2|TRBJ2-3|TRBV5-4|-
CASSSRGGATDTQYF
TGTGCCAGCAGCTCCCGGGGAGGGGCGACAGATACGCAGTATTTT
>TRBD2|TRBJ2-1|TRBV12-3/TRBV12-4|few
CASSRAGGEGNEQFF
TGTGCCAGCAGCCGAGCGGGGGGGGAGGGCAATGAGCAGTTCTTC
>-|TRBJ1-2|TRBV15|few
CATSREGGLVAGYGYTF
TGTGCCACCAGCAGAGAGGGGGGGCTAGTGGCGGGCTATGGCTACACCTTC
>TRBD1|TRBJ2-1|TRBV7-8|few
CASSPAGTGVNEQFF
TGTGCCAGCAGCCCCGCCGGGACAGGGGTTAATGAGCAGTTCTTC
>-|TRBJ2-7|TRBV27|-
CASSSAFGSHLYEQYF
TGTGCCAGCAGTTCCGCCTTTGGCAGCCACCTCTACGAGCAGTACTTC
>-|TRBJ2-5|TRBV12-3/TRBV12-4|-
CASSRDGPETQYF
TGTGCCAGCAGCCGGGACGGACCTGAGACCCAGTACTTC
>-|TRBJ2-3|TRBV18|few
CASTQLGGSTDTQYF
TGTGCCAGCACGCAATTAGGAGGAAGCACAGATACGCAGTATTTT
>TRBD2|TRBJ2-4|TRBV12-3/TRBV12-4|-
CASTPGLAGAKNIQYF
TGTGCCAGCACCCCGGGACTAGCGGGAGCCAAAAACATTCAGTACTTC
>TRBD1|TRBJ1-2|TRBV28|-
CASSSLTQGAGGYTF
TGTGCCAGCAGTTCCCTCACCCAGGGGGCGGGAGGCTACACCTTC
>-|TRBJ1-5|TRBV19|few
CASSQSSWDISNQPQHF
TGTGCCAGTAGCCAATCGTCATGGGACATTTCTAATCAGCCCCAGCATTTT
>TRBD1|TRBJ1-2|TRBV20-1|-
CSASIRDRGNYGYTF
TGCAGTGCTAGCATCCGGGACAGGGGGAACTATGGCTACACCTTC
>-|TRBJ2-7|TRBV7-9|few
CASSFGHYEQYF
TGTGCCAGCAGCTTCGGGCACTACGAGCAGTACTTC
>-|TRBJ2-2|TRBV7-9|-
CASSFYSGREELFF
TGTGCCAGCAGCTTTTATTCGGGCAGGGAGGAGCTGTTTTTT
>TRBD2|TRBJ2-3|TRBV30|few
CAWKGVTGGGARPTRDTQYF
TGTGCCTGGAAAGGTGTCACTGGCGGGGGGGCCCGTCCAACGCGAGATACGCAGTATTTT
>TRBD1|TRBJ1-6|TRBV4-1|-
CASSQEGQGRNSPLHF
TGCGCCAGCAGCCAAGAGGGACAGGGAAGGAATTCACCCCTCCACTTT
>TRBD2|TRBJ2-1|TRBV3-1|-
CASSQRLADGNEQFF
TGTGCCAGCAGCCAAAGACTAGCGGATGGCAATGAGCAGTTCTTC
>-|TRBJ2-5|TRBV12-3/TRBV12-4|-
CASSRRGRQETQYF
TGTGCCAGCAGTCGGAGGGGGCGGCAGGAGACCCAGTACTTC
>-|TRBJ2-5|TRBV3-1|few
CASSQVLGTLQETQYF
TGTGCCAGCAGCCAAGTTCTCGGGACCCTCCAAGAGACCCAGTACTTC
>TRBD1|TRBJ2-1|TRBV6-2/TRBV6-3|-
CASSLGQAQEFF
TGTGCCAGCAGCCTCGGACAGGCTCAGGAGTTCTTC
>-|TRBJ2-3|TRBV12-3/TRBV12-4|-
CASSLSGLSTDTQYF
TGTGCCAGCAGTTTGTCGGGTCTTAGCACAGATACGCAGTATTTT
>TRBD1|TRBJ1-2|TRBV6-5|-
CASSKIPGQTIYGYTF
TGTGCCAGCAGCAAAATTCCGGGACAGACAATCTATGGCTACACCTTC
>-|TRBJ2-1|TRBV6-5|few
CASRNGLNSYNEQFF
TGTGCCAGCAGAAACGGACTCAACTCCTACAATGAGCAGTTCTTC
>TRBD2|TRBJ2-3|TRBV7-9|once
CASSFSGTSQNTQYF
TGTGCCAGCAGCTTCAGTGGGACTAGCCAGAATACGCAGTATTTT
>TRBD2|TRBJ2-3|TRBV20-1|-
CSARDPAGGRTDTQYF
TGCAGTGCTAGAGATCCTGCGGGGGGGCGGACAGATACGCAGTATTTT
>TRBD1|TRBJ2-3|TRBV7-8|-
CASSIRQGGTDTQYF
TGTGCCAGCAGCATAAGACAGGGGGGCACAGATACGCAGTATTTT
>-|TRBJ2-7|TRBV20-1|few
CSAIGEGNYEQYF
TGCAGTGCTATTGGGGAAGGGAATTACGAGCAGTACTTC
>-|TRBJ2-1|TRBV5-1|-
CASSPRTASSYNEQFF
TGCGCCAGCAGCCCTAGGACGGCAAGCTCCTACAATGAGCAGTTCTTC
>-|TRBJ2-5|TRBV2|-
CASGLSKERGNQETQYF
TGTGCCAGCGGACTCAGCAAAGAAAGGGGCAACCAAGAGACCCAGTACTTC
>-|TRBJ2-1|TRBV3-1|few
CASSPRHGRGNEQFF
TGTGCCAGCAGCCCCCGGCACGGGAGAGGCAATGAGCAGTTCTTC
>TRBD2|TRBJ2-5|TRBV5-4|-
CASSPGTSGGTETQYF
TGTGCCAGCAGCCCAGGGACTAGCGGGGGGACGGAGACCCAGTACTTC
>-|TRBJ2-3|TRBV4-2|many
CASSQAGYSTDTQYF
TGTGCCAGCAGCCAAGCAGGGTATAGCACAGATACGCAGTATTTT
>-|TRBJ2-5|TRBV20-1|-
CSARDPRGRQETQYF
TGCAGTGCTAGAGATCCCCGGGGGCGCCAAGAGACCCAGTACTTC
>-|TRBJ1-6|TRBV3-1|few
CASSQEGHAISPLHF
TGTGCCAGCAGCCAAGAGGGACATGCGATTTCACCCCTCCACTTT
>TRBD2|TRBJ2-1|TRBV7-2|-
CASSLNSGGILGFF
TGTGCCAGCAGCTTAAATAGCGGGGGCATCCTAGGGTTCTTC
>-|TRBJ2-1|TRBV20-1|many
CSVTDWEQFF
TGCAGTGTAACGGACTGGGAGCAGTTCTTC
>-|TRBJ2-7|TRBV5-1|few
CASSTAHQQGEQYF
TGCGCCAGCAGCACCGCACATCAGCAGGGCGAGCAGTACTTC
>-|TRBJ1-6|TRBV7-8|many
CASSLVRETSPLHF
TGTGCCAGCAGCTTAGTCCGTGAGACTTCACCCCTCCACTTT
>TRBD2|TRBJ2-1|TRBV6-6|-
CASGAGGHYEQFF
TGTGCCAGCGGGGCGGGAGGGCACTATGAGCAGTTCTTC
>TRBD1|TRBJ2-7|TRBV5-1|few
CASSVSGTGEPYEQYF
TGCGCCAGCAGCGTATCCGGGACAGGGGAACCCTACGAGCAGTACTTC